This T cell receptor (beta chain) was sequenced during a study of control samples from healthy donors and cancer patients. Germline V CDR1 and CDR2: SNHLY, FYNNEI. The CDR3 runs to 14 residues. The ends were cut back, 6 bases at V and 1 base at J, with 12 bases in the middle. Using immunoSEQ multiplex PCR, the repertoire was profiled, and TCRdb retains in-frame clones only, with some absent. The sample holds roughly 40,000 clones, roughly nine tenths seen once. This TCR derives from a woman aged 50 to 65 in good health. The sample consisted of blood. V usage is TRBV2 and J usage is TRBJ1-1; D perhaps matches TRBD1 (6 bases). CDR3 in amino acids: CASRGNRENTEAFF. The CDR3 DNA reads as TGTGCCAGCAGGGGGAACAGGGAGAACACTGAAGCTTTCTTT.